This T cell receptor (beta chain) was identified in a study of a mutant IDH1 vaccine in newly diagnosed glioma. Time point defined: week 23, last vaccination. In the vaccine, a single dose held 300 ug of the mutant IDH1 20-mer peptide, along with topical imiquimod. Concerning this clone itself: Its antigen is currently unknown.

The method was immunoSEQ multiplex PCR; TCRdb's version includes in-frame clones alone and lacks a portion of them. Counted here are roughly 74,000 clones, 75% to 85% occurring once; the ten biggest clones make up 2% to 2.5%. V dropped 3 bases and J dropped 3 bases, with 12 bases sitting between them. The CDR3 has 14 amino acids. The germline V gene encodes CDR1 SGDLS and CDR2 YYNGEE. Sequencing used PBMCs, obtained from a glioma patient whose treatment included an IDH1 peptide vaccine. The receptor was isolated from a man aged 30-40 years with glioma. Some clones in this sample may be carry-over from other donors' samples. The chain uses TRBV9 and TRBJ1-2, with a tentative D call TRBD1 (5 bases). CDR3 in DNA: TGTGCCAGCAGCGCCCCCGGGACGGACTATGGCTACACCTTC. Amino acids: CASSAPGTDYGYTF.